These T cell receptor beta chains were read from a single sample in a study of T cells in Graves' hyperthyroidism and ophthalmopathy. Using its own MiXCR run on the multiplex PCR reads, TCRdb lists one record per CDR3 protein. The table shows roughly 180,000 distinct CDR3 sequences, with about 17% occurring only once. Material for sequencing was blood. The receptors come from a woman in her 50s with Graves' hyperthyroidism. Both conserved end residues are part of each CDR3. Fields, in order: J gene, D gene, clone size, V gene, CDR3 protein, CDR3 DNA. D genes are given only for firm matches. The size of a clone is reported for some rows only, either as once, few or many, or as a class for expanded clones.

TRBJ1-6 NA many TRBV6-1 CASRDSTSSYNSPLHF TGTGCCAGCAGGGATAGCACGAGCTCCTATAATTCACCCCTCCACTTT
TRBJ2-3 NA NA TRBV18 CASSSDVWSTDTQYF TGTGCCAGCTCATCGGACGTCTGGAGCACAGATACGCAGTATTTT
TRBJ1-2 TRBD1 few TRBV3-1 CASSHPNQPGGYGYTF TGTGCCAGCAGCCATCCTAACCAACCAGGGGGTTATGGCTACACCTTC
TRBJ2-3 NA many TRBV7-2 CASTFSRGDTQYF TGTGCCAGCACTTTTTCACGGGGGGATACGCAGTATTTT
TRBJ2-1 NA many TRBV29-1 CSVEGFGKSEQFF TGCAGCGTTGAGGGATTCGGGAAAAGTGAGCAGTTCTTC
TRBJ2-1 NA NA TRBV20-1 CSAIQDYNEQFF TGCAGTGCTATCCAAGACTACAATGAGCAGTTCTTC
TRBJ2-1 NA many TRBV11-2 CASSLVRAGPYNEQFF TGTGCCAGCAGCTTAGTTAGGGCAGGCCCCTACAATGAGCAGTTCTTC
TRBJ1-2 TRBD1 many TRBV7-9 CASRTQGDYNYGYTF TGTGCCAGCAGAACACAGGGGGATTATAACTATGGCTACACCTTC
TRBJ2-3 NA many TRBV7-9 CASSSRVSTDTQYF TGTGCCAGCAGTTCACGGGTTAGCACAGATACGCAGTATTTT
TRBJ2-7 NA many TRBV6-5 CASSYNSGRGEQYF TGTGCCAGCAGTTACAACTCCGGCAGGGGTGAGCAGTACTTC
TRBJ1-5 NA many TRBV10-3 CAISGGAANQPQHF TGTGCCATCAGTGGCGGGGCAGCTAATCAGCCCCAGCATTTT
TRBJ2-1 NA many TRBV19 CASSNLGQGMGEQFF TGTGCCAGTAGTAATTTAGGGCAGGGGATGGGTGAGCAGTTCTTC
TRBJ2-3 NA few TRBV4-1 CASSQDLRSGVADTQYF TGCGCCAGCAGCCAAGATCTCAGGTCCGGGGTAGCAGATACGCAGTATTTT
TRBJ2-5 TRBD2 many TRBV3-1 CASSQVAGRSRETQYF TGTGCCAGCAGCCAAGTAGCGGGGCGCTCGCGAGAGACCCAGTACTTC
TRBJ1-4 NA many TRBV2 CASSFIGATNEKLFF TGTGCCAGCAGTTTTATCGGGGCAACTAATGAAAAACTGTTTTTT
TRBJ1-1 TRBD1 many TRBV6-4 CASSAGTGGYTEAFF TGTGCCAGCAGTGCGGGGACAGGGGGTTATACTGAAGCTTTCTTT
TRBJ2-5 TRBD2 many TRBV9 CASSSGTSGTLETQYF TGTGCCAGCAGCTCCGGGACTAGCGGGACCCTAGAGACCCAGTACTTC
TRBJ2-5 TRBD2 many TRBV19 CASSASGGAQETQYF TGTGCCAGTAGTGCCAGCGGGGGCGCCCAAGAGACCCAGTACTTC
TRBJ1-1 NA many TRBV5-1 CASSDGRPVPTEAFF TGCGCCAGCAGCGACGGGCGACCGGTTCCCACTGAAGCTTTCTTT
TRBJ2-7 TRBD2 few TRBV18 CASSPTSGGAFSYEQYF TGTGCCAGCTCACCTACTAGCGGGGGGGCTTTCAGTTACGAGCAGTACTTC
TRBJ1-2 NA few TRBV29-1 CSVVWANYGYTF TGCAGCGTTGTTTGGGCTAACTATGGCTACACCTTC
TRBJ2-7 NA many TRBV7-2 CASSSFGGYNYEQYF TGTGCCAGCAGCTCATTCGGGGGCTATAACTACGAGCAGTACTTC
TRBJ2-7 TRBD1 many TRBV27 CASSLDRGSYEQYF TGTGCCAGCAGTTTAGACAGGGGAAGCTACGAGCAGTACTTC
TRBJ1-4 NA NA TRBV5-1 CASSPARATNEKLFF TGCGCCAGCAGCCCGGCGCGGGCAACTAATGAAAAACTGTTTTTT
TRBJ2-1 TRBD1 few TRBV7-2 CASSPDRDAEQFF TGTGCCAGCAGCCCGGACAGGGACGCTGAGCAGTTCTTC
TRBJ2-7 NA many TRBV19 CASCPTGGYEQYF TGTGCCAGTTGCCCTACGGGCGGGTACGAGCAGTACTTC
TRBJ2-5 TRBD2 once TRBV11-2 CARSSSGGGETQYF TGTGCCAGAAGCAGTAGCGGGGGCGGGGAGACCCAGTACTTC
TRBJ1-1 NA NA TRBV11-1 CASSSQRGVNTEAFF TGTGCCAGCAGCTCACAGCGGGGGGTGAACACTGAAGCTTTCTTT
TRBJ1-5 NA NA TRBV6-2/TRBV6-3 CASSYAPGASNQPQHF TGTGCCAGCAGTTACGCCCCAGGGGCCAGCAATCAGCCCCAGCATTTT
TRBJ2-7 TRBD1 many TRBV12-3/TRBV12-4 CASSLQPLRDRADF TGTGCCAGCAGTTTACAGCCCCTCAGGGACAGAGCGGACTTC
TRBJ2-5 TRBD2 NA TRBV7-2 CASSLGLAGGGGETQYF TGTGCCAGCAGCTTAGGACTAGCGGGGGGGGGGGGAGAGACCCAGTACTTC
TRBJ1-5 NA many TRBV12-3/TRBV12-4 CASSLDRLSNQPQHF TGTGCCAGCAGTTTAGATAGACTTAGCAATCAGCCCCAGCATTTT